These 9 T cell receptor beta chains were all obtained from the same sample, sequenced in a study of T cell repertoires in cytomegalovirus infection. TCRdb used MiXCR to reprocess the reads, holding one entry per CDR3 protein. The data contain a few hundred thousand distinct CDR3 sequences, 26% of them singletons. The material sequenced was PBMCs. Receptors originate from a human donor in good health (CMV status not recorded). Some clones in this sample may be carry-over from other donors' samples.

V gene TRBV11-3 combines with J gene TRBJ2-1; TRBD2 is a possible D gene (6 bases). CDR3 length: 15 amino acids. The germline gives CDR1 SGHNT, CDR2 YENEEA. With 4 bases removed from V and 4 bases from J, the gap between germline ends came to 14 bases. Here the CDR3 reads CASSSASDGYNEQFF. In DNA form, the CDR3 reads TGTGCCAGCAGCTCCGCTAGCGATGGTTACAATGAGCAGTTCTTC.

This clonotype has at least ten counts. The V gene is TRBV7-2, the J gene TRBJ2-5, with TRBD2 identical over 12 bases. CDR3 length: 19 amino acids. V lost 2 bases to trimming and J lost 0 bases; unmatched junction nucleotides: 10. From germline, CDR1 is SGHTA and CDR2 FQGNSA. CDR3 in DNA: TGTGCCAGCAGCTTAACTGTAAACGGACTAGCGGGAAACCAAGAGACCCAGTACTTC. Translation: CASSLTVNGLAGNQETQYF.

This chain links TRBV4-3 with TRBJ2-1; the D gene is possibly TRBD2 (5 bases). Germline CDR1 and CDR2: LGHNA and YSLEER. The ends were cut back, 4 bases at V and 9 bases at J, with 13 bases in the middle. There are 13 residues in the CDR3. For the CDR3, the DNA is TGCGCCAGCAGCCCGACCACTAGAGGTGAGCAGTTCTTC. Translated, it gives CASSPTTRGEQFF.

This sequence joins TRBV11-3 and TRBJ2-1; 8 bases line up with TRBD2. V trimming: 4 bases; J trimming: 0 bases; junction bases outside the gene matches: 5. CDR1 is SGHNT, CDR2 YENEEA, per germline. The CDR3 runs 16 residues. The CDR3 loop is CASSSQGTSSYNEQFF. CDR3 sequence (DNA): TGTGCCAGCAGCTCTCAGGGGACTAGCTCCTACAATGAGCAGTTCTTC.

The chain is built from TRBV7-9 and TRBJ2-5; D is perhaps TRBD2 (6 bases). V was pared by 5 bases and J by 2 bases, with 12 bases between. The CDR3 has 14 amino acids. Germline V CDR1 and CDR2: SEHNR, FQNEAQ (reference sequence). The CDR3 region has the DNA TGTGCCAGCAGCCCGGAGGGAGTACAAGAGACCCAGTACTTC. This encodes CASSPEGVQETQYF.

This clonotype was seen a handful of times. This CDR3 is CASRYWTQDQPQHF. The CDR3 region has the DNA TGTGCCAGCAGGTATTGGACTCAAGATCAGCCCCAGCATTTT. The chain links TRBV28 to TRBJ1-5; no reliable D call. V lost 6 bases, J lost 5 bases, and 14 bases lay in between. CDR1 MDHEN and CDR2 SYDVKM come from the germline V gene. The CDR3 is 14 amino acids.

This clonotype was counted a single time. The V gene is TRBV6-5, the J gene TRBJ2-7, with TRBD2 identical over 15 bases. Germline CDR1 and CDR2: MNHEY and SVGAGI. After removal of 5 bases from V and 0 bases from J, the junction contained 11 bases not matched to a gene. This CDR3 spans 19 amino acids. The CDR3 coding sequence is TGTGCCAGCAGTCCACTCCCGGGACTAGCGGGAGGTAGCTCCTACGAGCAGTACTTC. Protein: CASSPLPGLAGGSSYEQYF.

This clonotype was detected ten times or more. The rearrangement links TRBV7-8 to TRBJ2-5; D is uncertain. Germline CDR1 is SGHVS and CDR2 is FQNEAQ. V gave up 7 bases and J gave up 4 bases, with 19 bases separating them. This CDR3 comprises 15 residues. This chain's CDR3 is CASTRPEAPSETQYF. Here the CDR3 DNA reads TGTGCCAGCACCCGGCCCGAGGCCCCCTCAGAGACCCAGTACTTC.

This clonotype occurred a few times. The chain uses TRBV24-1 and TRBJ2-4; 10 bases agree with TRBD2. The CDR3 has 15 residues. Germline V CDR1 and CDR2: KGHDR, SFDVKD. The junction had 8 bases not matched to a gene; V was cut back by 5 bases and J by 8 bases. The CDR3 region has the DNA TGTGCCACCAGTGTTTCCGTAGCGGGAGGCGACATTCAGTACTTC. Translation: CATSVSVAGGDIQYF.